Listed here are 30 T cell receptor beta chains from one sample, sequenced in a study of T cells in Graves' hyperthyroidism and ophthalmopathy. From RNA transcripts, TCR beta CDR3 regions were amplified. Initially, a first-round RT-PCR of the TCR CDR3 employed the HTBI primer set. Via MiXCR, TCRdb re-called the multiplex PCR reads, giving one row per CDR3 protein. The sample includes hundreds of thousands of distinct CDR3 sequences, 16% of them seen just once. What was sequenced was blood. The receptor set was obtained from a woman in her twenties or thirties with Graves' hyperthyroidism.

Note on this clonotype: With a much larger clone just one base away, this may be a read error. V gene TRBV5-5 combines with J gene TRBJ2-7; possibly TRBD1 for D (5 bases). Germline CDR1 is SGHKS and CDR2 is YYEKEE (reference sequence). CDR3 length: 16 residues. The V end lost 0 bases, the J end lost 2 bases, and 15 bases lay between the germline ends. CDR3: CASSLALGVRPYEQYF. In DNA form, the CDR3 reads TGTGCCAGCAGCTTGGCCTTAGGGGTTCGACCCTACGAGCAGTACTTC.

The sample holds many counts of this clonotype. The chain recombines TRBV12-3 or TRBV12-4 with TRBJ1-1, with D possibly being TRBD1 (5 bases). The CDR3 covers 19 residues. Trimming took 5 bases from V and 0 from J, leaving 25 bases between them. The CDR3: CASSEPIGGRPDMNTEAFF. For the CDR3, the DNA is TGTGCCAGCAGTGAACCCATTGGGGGACGTCCGGACATGAACACTGAAGCTTTCTTT.

V and J are TRBV7-9 and TRBJ2-5, with TRBD1 matching over 8 bases. Per the germline V gene, CDR1 is SEHNR and CDR2 is FQNEAQ (reference sequence). After removal of 4 bases from V and 2 bases from J, the junction contained 9 bases not matched to a gene. The CDR3 runs 16 residues. The CDR3 DNA follows: TGTGCCAGCAGCTCACAATCAGGACAGGGTCAAGAGACCCAGTACTTC. Translation: CASSSQSGQGQETQYF.

The chain joins TRBV12-3 or TRBV12-4 to TRBJ1-1; D not resolved. The CDR3 is made up of 9 amino acids. V lost 6 bases, J lost 11 bases, and 7 bases lay in between. CDR3 in amino acids: CASSSPAFF. CDR3 bases: TGTGCCAGCAGCTCTCCGGCTTTCTTT.

This clonotype has more than one count but fewer than ten. The V and J genes are TRBV30 and TRBJ2-7, with 8 bases aligning to TRBD2. CDR1 and CDR2 from the germline V gene are GTSNPN and SVGIG (reference sequence). The CDR3 is made up of 14 amino acids. The ends lost 5 bases at V and 6 bases at J; junction bases unmatched: 12. Written as DNA, the CDR3 is TGTGCCTGGCACCCGTCGGGGGGGGGCGGCGAGCAGTACTTC. Protein sequence: CAWHPSGGGGEQYF.

The gene calls are TRBV4-1 and TRBJ2-1, with 9 bases matching TRBD2. The CDR3 loop spans 17 amino acids. Germline CDR1 MGHRA, CDR2 YSYEKL. V lost 3 bases to trimming and J lost 3 bases; unmatched junction nucleotides: 9. The DNA for the CDR3 is TGCGCCAGCAGCCAGACGTCTCTAGCGGGATACTACAATGAGCAGTTCTTC. This encodes CASSQTSLAGYYNEQFF.

In this sample, this clonotype turned up once. V is TRBV7-9 and J is TRBJ1-3; tentatively, D is TRBD1 (6 bases). V lost 3 bases, J lost 4 bases, and 13 bases lay in between. The germline V gene encodes CDR1 SEHNR and CDR2 FQNEAQ (reference sequence). This CDR3 spans 15 amino acids. CDR3: CASSFRGGDGNTIYF. CDR3 nucleotides: TGTGCCAGCAGCTTTCGAGGGGGGGACGGAAACACCATATATTTT.

There are a few counts of this clonotype. At one end the junction does not follow the germline gene, possibly because of a read error. This chain links TRBV4-1 with TRBJ2-3, with D uncertain. This CDR3 has 15 amino acids. CDR1 and CDR2 from the germline V gene are MGHRA and YSYEKL. The CDR3 DNA is TGTGCCAGCAGCCAAGATAGAGTCTCCACAGATACGCAGTATTTT. Its translation: CASSQDRVSTDTQYF.

J is TRBJ2-7 and V is TRBV20-1; 8 bases align to TRBD2. CDR3 length equals 14 residues. After removal of 6 bases from V and 3 bases from J, the junction contained 10 bases not matched to a gene. From germline, CDR1 is DFQATT and CDR2 SNEGSKA (reference sequence). The CDR3 spells CSAGWAGGDYEQYF. DNA of the CDR3: TGCAGTGCGGGGTGGGCGGGAGGTGACTACGAGCAGTACTTC.

As for this clonotype: At one of its ends the junction is not consistent with the germline gene, which may arise from a read error. The gene calls are TRBV5-1 and TRBJ2-7; 12 nucleotides align to TRBD2. Looked up from germline, CDR1 is SGHRS and CDR2 is YFSETQ. The length of the CDR3 is 15 residues. CDR3 sequence (DNA): TGTGCCAGCAGCGCGACTAGCGGGAGAGCGGTCGAGCAGTACTTC. As protein: CASSATSGRAVEQYF.

This chain connects TRBV3-1 to TRBJ1-2; D is unresolved. Germline loops: CDR1 LGHDT, CDR2 YNNKEL (reference sequence). V dropped 3 bases and J dropped 0 bases, with 8 bases sitting between them. The CDR3 extends over 14 amino acids. DNA for the CDR3: TGTGCCAGCAGCCAGGCGGGTTCTAACTATGGCTACACCTTC. Amino acid sequence: CASSQAGSNYGYTF. Filled out from reference TRBV3-1 and TRBJ1-2, the complete variable domain reads DTAVSQTPKYLVTQMGNDKSIKCEQNLGHDTMYWYKQDSKKFLKIMFSYNNKELIINETVPNRFSPKSPDKAHLNLHINSLELGDSAVYFCASSQAGSNYGYTFGSGTRLTVV.

This clonotype has ten or more counts. The genes are TRBV10-3 and TRBJ2-1, with 7 bases aligning to TRBD2. CDR3 size: 14 residues. J lost 6 bases, V lost 5 bases, and 7 bases had no gene match. The germline V gene encodes CDR1 ENHRY and CDR2 SYGVKD. In DNA form, the CDR3 reads TGTGCCATCAGTAGCGGGACCCTGGGCAATGAGCAGTTCTTC. This sequence encodes CAISSGTLGNEQFF.

The chain carries TRBV25-1 and TRBJ2-1, with 12 bases identical to TRBD1. The CDR3 is made up of 20 amino acids. Germline CDR1 and CDR2: MGHDK and SYGVNS. The ends lost 8 bases at V and 0 bases at J; junction bases unmatched: 17. Written as DNA, the CDR3 is TGTGCCAGCGGTTCCCCGGGACAGGGGGCGCGAAAGGCCTCCTACAATGAGCAGTTCTTC. This sequence encodes CASGSPGQGARKASYNEQFF.

This clonotype was counted many times. The genes are TRBV20-1 and TRBJ2-7, with TRBD1 identical over 8 bases. Germline values: CDR1 DFQATT, CDR2 SNEGSKA (reference sequence). Trimming took 1 base from V and 6 from J; bases not matched to a gene: 8. The CDR3 is 14 amino acids. The CDR3 here is CSARVPGQGGEQYF. DNA of the CDR3: TGCAGTGCTAGAGTACCCGGACAGGGAGGCGAGCAGTACTTC.

This clonotype was detected only a few times. The rearrangement joins TRBV6-1 to TRBJ2-2; D call uncertain. This CDR3 spans 16 amino acids. The V and J ends lost 4 bases and 1 base respectively, with 13 bases between them. Germline CDR1 is MNHNS and CDR2 is SASEGT. The CDR3 loop reads CASSGLPGENTGELFF. CDR3 DNA: TGTGCCAGCAGTGGCCTTCCTGGCGAGAACACCGGGGAGCTGTTTTTT.

The chain carries TRBV5-4 and TRBJ1-2, with 10 nucleotides matching TRBD1. The CDR3 has 16 amino acids. V trimming: 3 bases; J trimming: 4 bases; junction bases outside the gene matches: 9. CDR1 is SGHNT, CDR2 YYREEE, per germline (reference sequence). The CDR3: CASSWRDRGSFYGYTF. In nucleotides, the CDR3 is TGTGCCAGCAGCTGGAGGGACAGGGGCTCTTTCTATGGCTACACCTTC.

This clonotype has ten or more counts. This chain connects TRBV28 to TRBJ1-1; no clear D gene. CDR3 length equals 10 residues. V shed 6 bases and J shed 5 bases, with 4 bases lying between them. Germline CDR1 reads MDHEN; CDR2 reads SYDVKM. CDR3 in DNA: TGTGCCAGCAGCTCGACTGAAGCTTTCTTT. Protein: CASSSTEAFF.

This rearrangement joins TRBV7-2 to TRBJ2-5, with 10 bases lining up with TRBD1. Germline V gene lookup returns CDR1 SGHTA and CDR2 FQGNSA. The CDR3 runs to 17 residues. After removal of 0 bases from V and 0 bases from J, the junction contained 4 bases not matched to a gene. The CDR3 is CASSLAVGTGDQETQYF. In DNA, the CDR3 is TGTGCCAGCAGCTTAGCGGTCGGGACAGGGGACCAAGAGACCCAGTACTTC.

This clonotype was found a few times. The J gene is TRBJ2-1, the V gene TRBV29-1; 13 bases align to TRBD2. J gave up 7 bases and V 4 bases, and 4 bases lay outside the gene matches. This CDR3 has 14 amino acids. Germline-derived CDR1 and CDR2 are SQVTM and ANQGSEA. For the CDR3, the DNA is TGCAGCGTTGTTAGGACTAGCGGGGGTAATGAGCAGTTCTTC. Translation: CSVVRTSGGNEQFF.

This chain uses TRBV28 with TRBJ2-1, with 14 bases aligning to TRBD2. Losses at the gene ends were 4 bases for V and 9 bases for J; bases not matched to a gene: 5. Germline CDR1 is MDHEN and CDR2 is SYDVKM. The CDR3 is made up of 15 amino acids. In DNA, the CDR3 is TGTGCCAGCAGTTCCCCGGGACTAGCGGGAGTTGAGCAGTTCTTC. It is translated as CASSSPGLAGVEQFF.

This clonotype was recorded a few times. The chain recombines TRBV9 with TRBJ2-3; possibly TRBD2 for D (5 bases). Between the trimmed V and J ends, which lost 1 base and 3 bases, there was a span of 9 bases. The CDR3 extends over 14 amino acids. The germline V gene encodes CDR1 SGDLS and CDR2 YYNGEE. The CDR3 DNA reads TGTGCCAGCAGCGTATCCCCGGGGACAGATACGCAGTATTTT. This gives the protein CASSVSPGTDTQYF.

This clonotype was seen a few times. This chain connects TRBV7-6 to TRBJ2-2; TRBD1 aligns across 7 bases. Losses at the gene ends were 11 bases for V and 7 bases for J; bases not matched to a gene: 7. There are 12 residues in the CDR3. Germline V gene lookup returns CDR1 SGHVS and CDR2 FNYEAQ. The CDR3 sequence is CAVQGFYGELFF. DNA of the CDR3: TGTGCCGTACAGGGGTTCTACGGGGAGCTGTTTTTT.

In its sample, this clonotype was seen a few times. J is TRBJ2-3 and V is TRBV19; 10 bases map to TRBD2. This CDR3 is built from 15 residues. The V and J ends lost 7 bases and 9 bases, in that order; junction bases with no gene match: 13. CDR1 is LNHDA, CDR2 SQIVND, per germline (reference sequence). CDR3 in amino acids: CASTPQRASGGTQYF. In DNA, the CDR3 is TGTGCCAGTACTCCCCAGCGCGCTAGCGGGGGCACGCAGTATTTT.

This clonotype showed up many times. This chain connects TRBV7-9 to TRBJ2-7; D perhaps matches TRBD2 (6 bases). CDR1 and CDR2 from the germline V gene are SEHNR and FQNEAQ (reference sequence). The V end lost 0 bases, the J end lost 5 bases, and 14 bases lay between the germline ends. The CDR3 extends over 15 amino acids. The CDR3 DNA reads TGTGCCAGCAGCTTAGCGCTCGGGGGAGTGGACGAGCAGTACTTC. This codes for CASSLALGGVDEQYF.

This clonotype was seen ten or more times. J is TRBJ1-1 and V is TRBV20-1; D unresolved. The CDR3 has 12 amino acids. Per germline, CDR1 DFQATT and CDR2 SNEGSKA (reference sequence). Trimming left V 1 base short and J 6 bases short, with 9 bases between. DNA of the CDR3: TGCAGTGCTAGAGGGGTGTGGCCTGAAGCTTTCTTT. Its translation: CSARGVWPEAFF.

The table lists this clonotype with a few counts. The chain carries TRBV4-1 and TRBJ2-5, with D tentatively TRBD2 (5 bases). V gave up 4 bases and J gave up 4 bases, with 19 bases separating them. Germline assignment: CDR1 MGHRA and CDR2 YSYEKL. CDR3 size: 16 residues. The CDR3 region has the DNA TGCGCCAGCAGCCTATTTAGCGCGGCCCGCGGAGAGACCCAGTACTTC. It yields the protein CASSLFSAARGETQYF.

This chain links TRBV19 with TRBJ1-5, with 8 bases fitting TRBD1. The CDR3 is made up of 14 amino acids. Losses at the gene ends were 3 bases for V and 7 bases for J; bases not matched to a gene: 5. Germline V gene lookup returns CDR1 LNHDA and CDR2 SQIVND (reference sequence). DNA for the CDR3: TGTGCCAGTAGTATCCCCACAGGGGGACAGCCCCAGCATTTT. Translating gives CASSIPTGGQPQHF.

This clonotype was observed many times. The chain carries TRBV7-2 and TRBJ2-1, with TRBD1 as a possible D gene (6 bases). Trimming removed 6 bases from V and 14 bases from J, with 20 bases in between. Looked up from germline, CDR1 is SGHTA and CDR2 is FQGNSA. The CDR3 has 13 residues. Written as DNA, the CDR3 is TGTGCCAGCAGTCAAAACAGGGATCGGGAAGAGTTCTTC. It is translated as CASSQNRDREEFF.

The chain employs TRBV4-1 and TRBJ1-5; D is ambiguous. Germline values: CDR1 MGHRA, CDR2 YSYEKL. The CDR3 totals 15 residues. The V end was cut by 0 bases, the J end by 6 bases, with 12 bases between. The CDR3 nucleotides read TGCGCCAGCAGCCAAGATCGGGCCTTAGCTCAGCCCCAGCATTTT. Protein: CASSQDRALAQPQHF.

This clonotype was seen more than once but under ten times. The chain is built from TRBV11-2 and TRBJ2-2; 8 bases match TRBD2. V lost 5 bases, J lost 0 bases, and 11 bases stayed unmatched. CDR1 and CDR2 (germline): SGHAT, FQNNGV. The CDR3 length is 18 residues. As DNA, the CDR3 is TGTGCCAGCAGCCCGGTAGCGGGAACGCTAACGAACACCGGGGAGCTGTTTTTT. Its translation is CASSPVAGTLTNTGELFF.